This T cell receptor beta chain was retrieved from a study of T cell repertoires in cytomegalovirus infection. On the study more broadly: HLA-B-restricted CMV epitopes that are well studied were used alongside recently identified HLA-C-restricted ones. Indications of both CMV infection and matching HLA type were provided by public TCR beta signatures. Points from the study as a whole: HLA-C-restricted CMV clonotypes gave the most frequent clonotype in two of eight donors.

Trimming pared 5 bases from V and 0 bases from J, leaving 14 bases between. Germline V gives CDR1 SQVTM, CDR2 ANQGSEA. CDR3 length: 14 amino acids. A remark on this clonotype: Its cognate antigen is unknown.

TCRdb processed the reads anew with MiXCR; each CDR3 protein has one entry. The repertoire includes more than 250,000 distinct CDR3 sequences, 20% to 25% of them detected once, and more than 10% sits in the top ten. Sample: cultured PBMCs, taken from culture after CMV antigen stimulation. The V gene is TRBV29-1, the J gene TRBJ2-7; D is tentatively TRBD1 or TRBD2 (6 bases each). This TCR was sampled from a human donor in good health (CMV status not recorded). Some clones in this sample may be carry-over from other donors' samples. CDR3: CSVLGGPSSYEQYF. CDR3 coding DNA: TGCAGCGTTTTGGGGGGCCCTTCCTCCTACGAGCAGTACTTC.